These 20 T cell receptor beta chains originate from one sample sequenced in a study of blood T cell repertoires in COVID-19. Some clones are missing from TCRdb's copy, which holds only in-frame ones; the method was immunoSEQ multiplex PCR. Of some 91,000 clones in the sample, approximately 90% were seen once. Specimen: peripheral blood. Receptor source: a man aged 55 to 69 with acute or convalescent COVID-19.

Points on this clone: In the same sample, other DNA sequences code for this CDR3. The chain joins TRBV18 to TRBJ2-7; a possible D gene is TRBD1 (5 bases). The CDR3 contains 12 residues. Trimming pared 3 bases from V and 3 bases from J, leaving 6 bases between. From germline, CDR1 is KGHSH and CDR2 LQKENI. CDR3 nucleotide sequence: TGTGCCAGCTCACCCGACAGCTACGAGCAGTACTTC. This encodes CASSPDSYEQYF.

The chain carries TRBV5-1 and TRBJ1-1; 9 bases line up with TRBD1. This CDR3 has 15 residues. Germline-derived CDR1 and CDR2 are SGHRS and YFSETQ. With V trimmed by 1 base and J by 6 bases, 7 bases remained unmatched. In DNA form, the CDR3 reads TGCGCCAGCAGCTTGAGCACAGGGGGCCGCGCTGAAGCTTTCTTT. Its protein is CASSLSTGGRAEAFF.

The V gene is TRBV7-6, the J gene TRBJ1-3, with D tentatively TRBD1 (5 bases). The germline gives CDR1 SGHVS, CDR2 FNYEAQ. This CDR3 has 16 residues. V was clipped by 3 bases and J by 0 bases, with 12 bases between them. The chain's CDR3 is CASSFQPGNSGNTIYF. The DNA for the CDR3 is TGTGCCAGCAGCTTCCAGCCAGGGAACTCTGGAAACACCATATATTTT.

The CDR3 reads CSVAGDIATDTQYF. The CDR3 DNA is TGCAGCGTTGCTGGGGACATAGCCACAGATACGCAGTATTTT. J is TRBJ2-3 and V is TRBV29-1; the D gene is possibly TRBD1 (6 bases). Germline CDR1 SQVTM, CDR2 ANQGSEA. The V and J ends lost 4 bases and 2 bases respectively, with 13 bases between them. CDR3 length equals 14 residues.

The gene calls are TRBV4-1 and TRBJ2-1; 7 bases are shared with TRBD2. Per the germline V gene, CDR1 is MGHRA and CDR2 is YSYEKL. This CDR3 contains 19 residues. V shed 0 bases, J shed 4 bases, and the junction held 15 bases outside the gene matches. The CDR3 region is CASSQDQALAGDGYNEQFF. DNA of the CDR3: TGCGCCAGCAGCCAAGATCAGGCGTTGGCGGGGGATGGGTACAATGAGCAGTTCTTC.

The chain uses TRBV19 and TRBJ1-2; D remains ambiguous. CDR1 is LNHDA, CDR2 SQIVND, per germline (reference sequence). Trimming took 5 bases from V and 0 from J, leaving 19 bases between them. The CDR3 has 17 residues. The CDR3 nucleotides are TGTGCCAGTAGTTGGCAGCGCTCTCCGACGCCTAACTATGGCTACACCTTC. Amino acid sequence: CASSWQRSPTPNYGYTF.

The rearrangement links TRBV2 to TRBJ1-2; D call uncertain. This CDR3 has 12 residues. The germline CDR1 and CDR2 sequences are SNHLY and FYNNEI. V gave up 3 bases and J gave up 8 bases, with 10 bases separating them. The CDR3 DNA follows: TGTGCCAGCAGTGAGATCTGGGAGGGCTACACCTTC. The encoded protein is CASSEIWEGYTF. The entire variable domain, with the rest obtained from reference TRBV2 and TRBJ1-2, is as follows: EPEVTQTPSHQVTQMGQEVILRCVPISNHLYFYWYRQILGQKVEFLVSFYNNEISEKSEIFDDQFSVERPDGSNFTLKIRSTKLEDSAMYFCASSEIWEGYTFGSGTRLTVV.

The chain joins TRBV5-1 to TRBJ1-1, with D unresolved. The CDR3 loop spans 16 amino acids. Deletions cut 3 bases from V and 4 bases from J, with 19 bases between. Germline CDR1 is SGHRS and CDR2 is YFSETQ. CDR3 nucleotides: TGCGCCAGCAGCTGGCGGGCTGGCAAGTCTACCACTGAAGCTTTCTTT. This codes for CASSWRAGKSTTEAFF.

This chain links TRBV5-1 with TRBJ1-1, with 8 bases aligning to TRBD1. This CDR3 contains 14 residues. Germline V lookup: CDR1 SGHRS, CDR2 YFSETQ. The V gene end was trimmed by 4 bases and the J gene end by 1 base; junction bases not matched to a gene: 3. CDR3 in DNA: TGCGCCAGCAGCCTACAGGGGGGGAACACTGAAGCTTTCTTT. This encodes CASSLQGGNTEAFF. Together with reference TRBV5-1 and TRBJ1-1, the CDR3 gives the full variable domain: KAGVTQTPRYLIKTRGQQVTLSCSPISGHRSVSWYQQTPGQGLQFLFEYFSETQRNKGNFPGRFSGRQFSNSRSEMNVSTLELGDSALYLCASSLQGGNTEAFFGQGTRLTVV.

The chain has TRBV27 and TRBJ1-5; 7 nucleotides agree with TRBD1. The CDR3 has 16 amino acids. CDR1 and CDR2 from the germline V gene are MNHEY and SMNVEV (reference sequence). With V trimmed by 2 bases and J by 0 bases, 4 bases remained unmatched. CDR3 protein: CASSLGGGPSNQPQHF. The CDR3 DNA reads as TGTGCCAGCAGTTTAGGAGGGGGCCCTAGCAATCAGCCCCAGCATTTT.

V gene TRBV11-3 combines with J gene TRBJ2-2; possible D gene TRBD1, 6 bases. Germline V gene lookup returns CDR1 SGHNT and CDR2 YENEEA. The CDR3 consists of 14 residues. V was clipped by 5 bases and J by 8 bases, with 15 bases between them. CDR3 protein: CASSPQGIGGELFF. The CDR3 region has the DNA TGTGCCAGCAGCCCCCAGGGGATCGGGGGGGAGCTGTTTTTT.

The chain carries TRBV5-1 and TRBJ1-4; D not certain. The germline V gene encodes CDR1 SGHRS and CDR2 YFSETQ. The CDR3 spans 16 residues. Between the trimmed V and J ends, which lost 3 bases and 7 bases, there was a span of 19 bases. CDR3 residues: CASSSQPGIAGEKLFF. CDR3 nucleotide sequence: TGCGCCAGCAGCTCGCAACCGGGGATAGCGGGTGAAAAACTGTTTTTT.

The chain joins TRBV11-2 to TRBJ2-3; 9 nucleotides line up with TRBD2. This CDR3 contains 13 residues. J gave up 15 bases and V 0 bases, and 7 bases lay outside the gene matches. In germline, CDR1 is SGHAT, CDR2 FQNNGV. The CDR3 coding sequence is TGTGCCAGCAGCTTAGATCTCCAGCGGGGGGCTTATTTT. This gives the protein CASSLDLQRGAYF.

This chain uses TRBV4-1 with TRBJ2-2; possible D gene TRBD2, 7 bases. This CDR3 has 15 residues. V lost 0 bases to trimming and J lost 7 bases, with 12 bases between them. Germline CDR1 MGHRA, CDR2 YSYEKL. DNA for the CDR3: TGCGCCAGCAGCCAAGAGGCGGGGGCGGGCGGGGAGCTGTTTTTT. Encoded protein: CASSQEAGAGGELFF.

J is TRBJ1-4 and V is TRBV15; 7 bases agree with TRBD1. Germline V lookup: CDR1 LNHNV, CDR2 YYDKDF (reference sequence). V was pared by 5 bases and J by 8 bases, with 11 bases of the junction left unmatched. This CDR3 has 15 amino acids. The CDR3 DNA is TGTGCCACCAGCGGAAGCAGGGGGTTTAAGGAAAAACTGTTTTTT. As protein: CATSGSRGFKEKLFF. Together with reference TRBV15 and TRBJ1-4, the CDR3 gives the full variable domain: DAMVIQNPRYQVTQFGKPVTLSCSQTLNHNVMYWYQQKSSQAPKLLFHYYDKDFNNEADTPDNFQSRRPNTSFCFLDIRSPGLGDTAMYLCATSGSRGFKEKLFFGSGTQLSVL.

This sequence joins TRBV15 and TRBJ2-1; possibly TRBD2 for D (5 bases). V was shortened by 0 bases and J by 7 bases, with 16 bases between the two germline ends. CDR1 and CDR2 from the germline V gene are LNHNV and YYDKDF (reference sequence). This CDR3 region has 16 residues. The CDR3 loop reads CATSRDSQLSGNEQFF. The DNA for the CDR3 is TGTGCCACCAGCAGAGATAGTCAATTATCGGGGAATGAGCAGTTCTTC. The variable domain in full, completed from reference TRBV15 and TRBJ2-1, reads DAMVIQNPRYQVTQFGKPVTLSCSQTLNHNVMYWYQQKSSQAPKLLFHYYDKDFNNEADTPDNFQSRRPNTSFCFLDIRSPGLGDTAMYLCATSRDSQLSGNEQFFGPGTRLTVL.

About this clone itself: A read error may account for a junction end that differs from germline. This chain links TRBV5-1 with TRBJ2-2; D gene uncertain. CDR1 is SGHRS and CDR2 is YFSETQ in the germline V gene. The CDR3 totals 16 residues. The DNA for the CDR3 is TGCGCCAGCAGCTTGGCGGCAGGATCGAAGACCGGGGAGCTGTTTTTT. Translated: CASSLAAGSKTGELFF.

In regard to this clone: Different DNA sequences within this sample yield the same CDR3. The rearrangement joins TRBV12-3 or TRBV12-4 to TRBJ1-2; 9 positions match TRBD1. Trimming cost V 5 bases and J 7 bases; bases outside gene matches: 5. The CDR3 sequence is 13 residues long. This CDR3 reads CASSVQGARGYTF. For the CDR3, the DNA is TGTGCCAGCAGTGTACAGGGGGCTCGTGGCTACACCTTC.

This chain uses TRBV7-9 with TRBJ1-6; D is perhaps TRBD1 (6 bases). Germline V gives CDR1 SEHNR, CDR2 FQNEAQ (reference sequence). The CDR3 length is 16 residues. V lost 5 bases, J lost 10 bases, and 21 bases lay in between. CDR3: CASSPITGGPGSPLHF. As DNA, the CDR3 is TGTGCCAGCAGCCCAATTACGGGGGGGCCGGGATCACCCCTCCACTTT.

This sequence joins TRBV5-4 and TRBJ2-2, with TRBD2 matching over 8 bases. V was clipped by 2 bases and J by 1 base; unmatched bases: 7. The CDR3 runs 17 residues. Looked up from germline, CDR1 is SGHNT and CDR2 is YYREEE (reference sequence). CDR3 amino acids: CASSFIITSGNTGELFF. The CDR3 bases are TGTGCCAGCAGCTTCATTATCACTAGCGGGAACACCGGGGAGCTGTTTTTT.